This entry lists 28 T cell receptor beta chains sequenced from one sample in a study of shared clonotypes between healthy human individuals. The method was immunoSEQ multiplex PCR; TCRdb's version includes in-frame clones alone and lacks a portion of them. The sample consists of about 2 million clones, about 95% of them appearing once. CD45RO-negative, CCR7-positively selected cells formed the naive CD8 fraction, excluding terminally differentiated effector memory CD45RA+ cells. The sequenced sample was naive CD8+ T cells sorted from blood. All receptors derive from a man younger than 35 in good health.

The gene calls are TRBV7-3 and TRBJ2-4; D possibly corresponds to TRBD1 (5 bases). Germline CDR1 and CDR2: SGHTA and FQGTGA. V lost 2 bases and J lost 8, with 16 bases in between. The CDR3 spans 15 residues. This CDR3 reads CASSLWGPPADIQYF. DNA for the CDR3: TGTGCCAGCAGCTTATGGGGCCCACCCGCAGACATTCAGTACTTC.

This clone was observed once. The gene calls are TRBV5-6 and TRBJ2-3; 11 nucleotides match TRBD2. Trimming cost V 0 bases and J 3 bases; bases outside gene matches: 12. Germline V gives CDR1 SGHDT, CDR2 YYEEEE. The CDR3 is made up of 19 amino acids. In DNA, the CDR3 is TGTGCCAGCAGCTTGGAGAGTAGCGGGGGGGCCGGTTTAACAGATACGCAGTATTTT. Its translation is CASSLESSGGAGLTDTQYF.

This clone was recorded only once. Other nucleotide sequences in the sample specify the same CDR3. V is TRBV27 and J is TRBJ2-7, with 10 bases lining up with TRBD2. Germline CDR1 is MNHEY and CDR2 is SMNVEV (reference sequence). This CDR3 has 14 residues. Losses at the gene ends were 4 bases for V and 1 base for J; bases not matched to a gene: 1. The CDR3 bases are TGTGCCAGCAGTTCAGCGGGAGGGTCCTACGAGCAGTACTTC. Residues: CASSSAGGSYEQYF.

Only one count was recorded for this clone. The chain employs TRBV7-9 and TRBJ1-1; no clear D gene. Germline CDR1 and CDR2: SEHNR and FQNEAQ (reference sequence). Trimming took 5 bases from V and 0 from J, leaving 16 bases between them. The CDR3 loop spans 16 amino acids. The DNA of the CDR3 is TGTGCCAGCAGCCCGCCTGAGGGCGGGATGAACACTGAAGCTTTCTTT. Translating gives CASSPPEGGMNTEAFF.

The CDR3 reads CASSFGRGSNQPQHF. CDR3 in DNA: TGTGCCAGCAGTTTTGGCAGGGGCAGCAATCAGCCCCAGCATTTT. This chain joins TRBV28 and TRBJ1-5; D is possibly TRBD1 (6 bases). Germline lookup yields CDR1 MDHEN and CDR2 SYDVKM. V was clipped by 3 bases and J by 1 base, with 10 bases between them. The CDR3 is 15 amino acids.

The chain carries TRBV6-1 and TRBJ1-1, with D perhaps matching TRBD1 (6 bases). This CDR3 is 14 amino acids long. Trimming stripped 7 bases from V and 5 bases from J, with 17 bases between. The V gene's germline CDR1 is MNHNS and CDR2 SASEGT. CDR3 coding DNA: TGTGCCAGCATTTGGGATCGAGGGGGGACTGAAGCTTTCTTT. Residues: CASIWDRGGTEAFF.

The rearrangement uses TRBV5-4 and TRBJ2-7, with TRBD1 matching over 10 bases. The junction had 7 bases not matched to a gene; V was cut back by 4 bases and J by 0 bases. CDR3 length: 16 amino acids. Per the germline V gene, CDR1 is SGHNT and CDR2 is YYREEE (reference sequence). The DNA of the CDR3 is TGTGCCAGCAGCCCGGGACAGGGGACGAGCTCCTACGAGCAGTACTTC. Translated, it gives CASSPGQGTSSYEQYF.

Of note for this clone: Other nucleotide sequences in the sample specify the same CDR3. The CDR3 reads CAWGTGGTEAFF. In DNA, the CDR3 is TGTGCCTGGGGCACAGGGGGCACTGAAGCTTTCTTT. This chain connects TRBV30 to TRBJ1-1, with 8 bases aligning to TRBD1. The CDR3 runs 12 residues. Germline CDR1 reads GTSNPN; CDR2 reads SVGIG (reference sequence). Trimming cost V 5 bases and J 4 bases; bases outside gene matches: 3.

This rearrangement joins TRBV2 to TRBJ1-2; D is perhaps TRBD1 (6 bases). Per germline, CDR1 SNHLY and CDR2 FYNNEI. V lost 3 bases and J lost 3, with 8 bases in between. The CDR3 contains 13 residues. CDR3 DNA: TGTGCCAGCAGTGACGGGACATACTATGGCTACACCTTC. Protein product: CASSDGTYYGYTF. The full variable domain, with the rest looked up from reference TRBV2 and TRBJ1-2, is EPEVTQTPSHQVTQMGQEVILRCVPISNHLYFYWYRQILGQKVEFLVSFYNNEISEKSEIFDDQFSVERPDGSNFTLKIRSTKLEDSAMYFCASSDGTYYGYTFGSGTRLTVV.

V gene TRBV27 combines with J gene TRBJ2-3, with TRBD1 matching 8 bases. V gave up 6 bases and J gave up 8 bases; unmatched junction bases: 4. The CDR3 is 12 residues long. Germline V gene lookup returns CDR1 MNHEY and CDR2 SMNVEV (reference sequence). CDR3 nucleotides: TGTGCCAGCAGGTCGGACAGGGCTACGCAGTATTTT. Protein: CASRSDRATQYF.

The gene calls are TRBV5-4 and TRBJ2-5; D is perhaps TRBD2 (5 bases). Germline values: CDR1 SGHNT, CDR2 YYREEE (reference sequence). With 5 bases removed from V and 1 base from J, the gap between germline ends came to 12 bases. The length of the CDR3 is 14 residues. CDR3 residues: CASSTERSQETQYF. CDR3 DNA sequence: TGTGCCAGCAGTACTGAGCGGTCCCAAGAGACCCAGTACTTC.

This rearrangement joins TRBV11-3 to TRBJ2-7; TRBD1 matches 7 bases. The J segment lost 2 bases and the V segment lost 5 bases, leaving 3 bases of the junction unmatched. There are 13 residues in the CDR3. CDR1 SGHNT and CDR2 YENEEA come from the germline V gene. The chain's CDR3 is CASSAGTAYEQYF. CDR3 in DNA: TGTGCCAGCAGCGCTGGGACAGCCTACGAGCAGTACTTC.

CDR3 amino acids: CASSTGTSSWEFF. DNA for the CDR3: TGTGCCAGCAGCACTGGGACTAGCAGTTGGGAGTTCTTC. V usage is TRBV7-9 and J usage is TRBJ2-1, with 9 bases lining up with TRBD2. CDR3 size: 13 residues. CDR1 and CDR2 from the germline V gene are SEHNR and FQNEAQ (reference sequence). Trimming at V came to 5 bases and at J to 14 bases, leaving 10 bases not matched to a gene.

This sequence joins TRBV7-9 and TRBJ2-5, with D perhaps TRBD1 (6 bases). The germline V gene has CDR1 SEHNR and CDR2 FQNEAQ (reference sequence). The CDR3 spans 15 residues. The ends were cut back, 1 base at V and 4 bases at J, with 13 bases in the middle. Written as DNA, the CDR3 is TGTGCCAGCAGCTTAGGCAGCTCACAGGGAGAGACCCAGTACTTC. Translated, it gives CASSLGSSQGETQYF. Full variable domain (outside the CDR3, taken from reference TRBV7-9 and TRBJ2-5): DTGVSQNPRHKITKRGQNVTFRCDPISEHNRLYWYRQTLGQGPEFLTYFQNEAQLEKSRLLSDRFSAERPKGSFSTLEIQRTEQGDSAMYLCASSLGSSQGETQYFGPGTRLLVL.

CDR3 DNA: TGTGCCAGCAGCCCATTGACTAGCGGGGGAGGTGATACGCAGTATTTT. Translating gives CASSPLTSGGGDTQYF. This sequence joins TRBV5-4 and TRBJ2-3; 12 bases map to TRBD2. This CDR3 spans 16 amino acids. Germline V gene data show CDR1 as SGHNT and CDR2 as YYREEE (reference sequence). Trimming took 4 bases from V and 6 from J; bases not matched to a gene: 9.

In the case of this clone: Other DNA variants within this sample encode the same CDR3. The J gene is TRBJ2-1, the V gene TRBV7-9, with D possibly being TRBD2 (5 bases). Trimming removed 3 bases at V and 9 bases at J, with 6 bases between. Germline V gene lookup returns CDR1 SEHNR and CDR2 FQNEAQ (reference sequence). CDR3 length: 11 amino acids. CDR3 sequence: CASSFGGEQFF. The CDR3 DNA is TGTGCCAGCAGCTTTGGAGGTGAGCAGTTCTTC. Together with reference TRBV7-9 and TRBJ2-1, the CDR3 gives the full variable domain: DTGVSQNPRHKITKRGQNVTFRCDPISEHNRLYWYRQTLGQGPEFLTYFQNEAQLEKSRLLSDRFSAERPKGSFSTLEIQRTEQGDSAMYLCASSFGGEQFFGPGTRLTVL.

The J gene is TRBJ2-7, the V gene TRBV5-6; TRBD1 is a possible D gene (6 bases). The germline CDR1 and CDR2 sequences are SGHDT and YYEEEE. Deletions cut 4 bases from V and 1 base from J, with 21 bases between. This CDR3 has 17 amino acids. CDR3 region: CASSLALGAGFSYEQYF. In DNA form, the CDR3 reads TGTGCCAGCAGCCTCGCCCTGGGGGCGGGCTTTTCCTACGAGCAGTACTTC.

In this sample, this clone turned up a few times. The chain couples TRBV6-5 to TRBJ1-6, with 7 positions matching TRBD1. J lost 3 bases, V lost 5 bases, and 1 base had no gene match. Per germline, CDR1 MNHEY and CDR2 SVGAGI. This CDR3 spans 14 amino acids. The CDR3 DNA reads TGTGCCAGCAGTGGGACAGACTATAATTCACCCCTCCACTTT. Encoded protein: CASSGTDYNSPLHF.

The rearrangement joins TRBV6-5 to TRBJ1-2, with a possible D match to TRBD1 (5 bases). CDR1 MNHEY and CDR2 SVGAGI come from the germline V gene. V lost 4 bases and J 2 bases, leaving 11 bases between the germline ends. The CDR3 covers 14 residues. CDR3: CASSFGAANYGYTF. For the CDR3, the DNA is TGTGCCAGCAGTTTCGGGGCGGCCAACTATGGCTACACCTTC.

The chain has TRBV27 and TRBJ2-5; 7 bases are a match to TRBD1. The trim removed 7 bases at V and 4 bases at J, leaving 9 bases unmatched. Germline CDR1 reads MNHEY; CDR2 reads SMNVEV (reference sequence). The CDR3 has 14 residues. CDR3 protein: CASKIQGNGETQYF. The CDR3 region has the DNA TGTGCCAGCAAGATACAGGGGAATGGAGAGACCCAGTACTTC.

V usage is TRBV11-2 and J usage is TRBJ1-2; D is unclear. The CDR3 runs to 13 residues. Trimming left V 1 base short and J 4 bases short, with 7 bases between. Germline values: CDR1 SGHAT, CDR2 FQNNGV. The CDR3 spells CASSLGAGYGYTF. The CDR3 coding sequence is TGTGCCAGCAGCTTAGGGGCGGGCTATGGCTACACCTTC.

This clone was detected only once. The J gene is TRBJ1-5, the V gene TRBV7-9, with TRBD1 matching 8 bases. CDR1 is SEHNR, CDR2 FQNEAQ, per germline (reference sequence). CDR3 length equals 17 residues. Unmatched junction bases numbered 16, after V lost 5 bases and J lost 7 bases. The CDR3 nucleotides read TGTGCCAGCAGCCCCCCCGGGCCAGGGGGCTTATGGCAGCCCCAGCATTTT. Translation gives CASSPPGPGGLWQPQHF.

The V and J genes are TRBV6-5 and TRBJ2-7; D unresolved. The CDR3 extends over 15 amino acids. Trimming took off 2 bases at V and 2 bases at J, with 13 bases between the two ends. CDR1 is MNHEY and CDR2 is SVGAGI in the germline V gene. The CDR3 region has the DNA TGTGCCAGCAGTTACCAGCGCTTACCAACCTACGAGCAGTACTTC. Protein: CASSYQRLPTYEQYF.

CDR3 in DNA: TGCGCCAGCGCGGACTTAGTAGCAGATACGCAGTATTTT. Translating it yields CASADLVADTQYF. The chain recombines TRBV4-1 with TRBJ2-3; TRBD2 might be the D (5 bases). Trimming stripped 8 bases from V and 4 bases from J, with 13 bases between. Germline loops: CDR1 MGHRA, CDR2 YSYEKL. The CDR3 consists of 13 residues.

As concerns this clone: Other DNA sequences in the same sample also yield this CDR3. V gene TRBV4-3 combines with J gene TRBJ2-7; a possible D gene is TRBD1 (5 bases). Trimming cost V 2 bases and J 3 bases, with 11 bases left between them. The CDR3 totals 14 residues. The germline CDR1 and CDR2 sequences are LGHNA and YSLEER. The CDR3 nucleotides are TGCGCCAGCAGCCAAACGACAGTTAGCTACGAGCAGTACTTC. Its protein product is CASSQTTVSYEQYF.

This clone was observed a single time. The rearrangement uses TRBV19 and TRBJ1-2, with 9 bases fitting TRBD1. CDR3 length: 14 residues. Germline loops: CDR1 LNHDA, CDR2 SQIVND (reference sequence). V dropped 4 bases and J dropped 5; count of bases not matched to a gene: 5. CDR3 DNA: TGTGCCAGTAGTAGCGGACAGGGGACTTATGGCTACACCTTC. It translates to CASSSGQGTYGYTF.

V and J are TRBV5-1 and TRBJ2-3, with no clear D. Germline CDR1 SGHRS, CDR2 YFSETQ. This CDR3 has 18 residues. With 0 bases removed from V and 2 bases from J, the gap between germline ends came to 19 bases. The CDR3 DNA reads as TGCGCCAGCAGCTTGGCTCTTTCGGGCCGATCAACCACAGATACGCAGTATTTT. Protein: CASSLALSGRSTTDTQYF.

The chain is built from TRBV30 and TRBJ1-3; weak D call: TRBD1 (5 bases). CDR3 length: 16 residues. Germline V gene data show CDR1 as GTSNPN and CDR2 as SVGIG (reference sequence). V was clipped by 2 bases and J by 1 base, with 15 bases between them. This CDR3 reads CAWSISVGGSGNTIYF. The CDR3 nucleotides read TGTGCCTGGAGTATATCTGTCGGGGGGTCTGGAAACACCATATATTTT.